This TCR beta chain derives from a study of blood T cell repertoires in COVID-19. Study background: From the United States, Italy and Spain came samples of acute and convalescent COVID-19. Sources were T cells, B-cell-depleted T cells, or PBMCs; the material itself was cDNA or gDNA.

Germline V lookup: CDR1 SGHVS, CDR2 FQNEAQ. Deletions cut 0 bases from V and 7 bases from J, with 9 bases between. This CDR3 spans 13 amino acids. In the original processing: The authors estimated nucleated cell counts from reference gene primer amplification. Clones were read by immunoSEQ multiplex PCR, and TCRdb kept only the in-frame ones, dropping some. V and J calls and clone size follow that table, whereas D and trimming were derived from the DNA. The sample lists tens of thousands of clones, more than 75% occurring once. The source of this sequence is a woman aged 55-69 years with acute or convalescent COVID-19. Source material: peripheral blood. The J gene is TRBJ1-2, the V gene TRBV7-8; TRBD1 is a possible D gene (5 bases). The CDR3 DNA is TGTGCCAGCAGCTTAGCACAGGCCGCTGGCTACACCTTC. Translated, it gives CASSLAQAAGYTF.